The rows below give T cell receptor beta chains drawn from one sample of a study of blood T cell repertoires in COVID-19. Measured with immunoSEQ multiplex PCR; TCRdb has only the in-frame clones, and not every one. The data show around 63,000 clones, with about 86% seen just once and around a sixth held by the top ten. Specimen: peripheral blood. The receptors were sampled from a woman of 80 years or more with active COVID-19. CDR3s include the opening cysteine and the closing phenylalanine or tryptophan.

CASSLGGAVNEQYF	TRBJ2-7	TRBV13
CASSFRAPDSPLHF	TRBJ1-6	TRBV19
CASRSSGGETQYF	TRBJ2-5	TRBV7-9
CASSLMDRGRFFSRETQYF	TRBJ2-5	TRBV7-9
CASSIDTGELFF	TRBJ2-2	TRBV7-3
CASSQLGREQFF	TRBJ2-1	TRBV3-1/TRBV3-2
CASSGGYTDTQYF	TRBJ2-3	TRBV2
CASSYPSTSGGRTDTQYF	TRBJ2-3	TRBV6-2/TRBV6-3
CASSRTRAPRYGYTF	TRBJ1-2	TRBV6-5
CASLMQGAYNEQFF	TRBJ2-1	TRBV18
CASRSSGVGRETQYF	TRBJ2-5	TRBV3-1/TRBV3-2
CAISESQVLNEQFF	TRBJ2-1	TRBV10-3
CASSPPWEAGGFYEQYF	TRBJ2-7	TRBV3-1/TRBV3-2
CASSTVWGGTDTQYF	TRBJ2-3	TRBV18
CASVTGGNYNEQFF	TRBJ2-1	TRBV11-1
CSVEADSYNEQFF	TRBJ2-1	TRBV29-1
CASSPLFSGLDGYTF	TRBJ1-2	TRBV28
CASGQGINYEQYF	TRBJ2-7	TRBV2
CASSSQGAGSPLHF	TRBJ1-6	TRBV5-1
CASSPRDRENTEAFF	TRBJ1-1	TRBV9
CASSEFRASNSPLHF	TRBJ1-6	TRBV6-1
CASSRYLSGGEYEQYF	TRBJ2-7	TRBV6-6
CASSPGGQSRSPLHF	TRBJ1-6	TRBV5-1
CASSLQGAGNQPQHF	TRBJ1-5	TRBV27
CASSPSWGRQETQYF	TRBJ2-5	TRBV25-1
CASSVGKDRSSGNTIYF	TRBJ1-3	TRBV9
CASSPRGTGSNEQFF	TRBJ2-1	TRBV5-1
CASSQVVQGLSPLHF	TRBJ1-6	TRBV4-3
CASSESPWRGGGDTQYF	TRBJ2-3	TRBV6-1